This TCR beta chain is from a study of response to subunit inactivated influenza vaccine. Study results and caveats: The study's authors posited that every seasonal influenza vaccination enlists few new T cells.

This clonotype was counted between two and nine times. The antigen remains unidentified. One entry per CDR3 protein results from TCRdb running MiXCR on the RT-PCR reads. The table shows about 650,000 distinct CDR3 sequences, with 15% to 19% occurring only once. The germline V gene has CDR1 SGHTA and CDR2 FQGNSA. The CDR3 totals 14 residues. V gave up 3 bases and J gave up 7 bases, with 16 bases separating them. The specimen was PBMCs from blood, collected 11 to 12 days after vaccination. This sequence originates from a man aged 50-60 years who received an inactivated influenza vaccine. The rearrangement links TRBV7-2 to TRBJ2-7; no firm D call. The CDR3 coding sequence is TGTGCCAGCAGCTTTCAACTAATGTTGGGGGAGCAGTACTTC. This sequence encodes CASSFQLMLGEQYF.